This TCR beta chain was identified during a study of molecular identifiers for immune sequencing clone quantification. Background on the study: The replicates split RNA from around 20,000 or 100,000 naive CD8 cells five ways and sequenced four.

The study's findings and limits: Shared barcodes on identical TCR molecules could underestimate the sizes of highly expanded clones. Clones that exceeded 20 RNA copies held over 97% of effector molecules, yet under 1% in naive cells.

Previously reported methods and listed TCR primers produced the bulk TCR libraries. TCRdb re-analysed the PCR reads in MiXCR, keeping a single row per CDR3 protein. The data contain approximately 630,000 distinct CDR3 sequences, approximately 24% of them singletons. Only a few counts were recorded for this clonotype. Its specificity is not known. The specimen sequenced was naive CD8+ T cells from blood, with Jurkat cell RNA spiked in. Subset denoted: FACS-sorted CD8+CD4-CCR7+CD45RA+ naive T cells. The sequence was collected from a human donor in good health. Some libraries in this study had Jurkat cell RNA spiked in.

Here the CDR3 reads CASSYEGGINTEAFF. DNA of the CDR3: TGTGCCAGCAGTTACGAGGGGGGTATTAACACTGAAGCTTTCTTT. The chain couples TRBV6-2 or TRBV6-3 to TRBJ1-1; tentatively, D is TRBD1 (6 bases). This CDR3 contains 15 residues. Trimming stripped 2 bases from V and 2 bases from J, with 12 bases between. CDR1 is MNHEY and CDR2 is SVGEGT in the germline V gene.